What follows are 14 T cell receptor beta chains derived from one specimen sequenced in a study of beta chain features in type 1 diabetes. Points from the study as a whole: People with Type 1 diabetes carried modestly yet significantly shorter TCRB CDR3s in all four CD4+ subsets.

Expressed TCRB transcripts were sequenced because the entire RNA isolate underwent reverse transcription. Assay used: immunoSEQ multiplex PCR; TCRdb lists only in-frame clones, some missing. The repertoire holds 600,000 or so clones, with around 12% as singletons. Their target antigens are unknown. Source material: naive CD4+ T cells from blood. Receptors were obtained from a man between 25 and 39 years old with type 1 diabetes.

This clone was seen more than once but under ten times. The chain recombines TRBV7-8 with TRBJ1-3, with 9 bases fitting TRBD1. The ends lost 0 bases at V and 2 bases at J; junction bases unmatched: 2. The CDR3 contains 16 residues. Germline V gene lookup returns CDR1 SGHVS and CDR2 FQNEAQ. The CDR3 coding sequence is TGTGCCAGCAGCTTAGCCCGGACAGGGGCTGGAAACACCATATATTTT. It translates to CASSLARTGAGNTIYF.

In its sample, this clone was seen a few times. In DNA, the CDR3 is TGTGCCAGCTCACCACCGGGACATCTCTCTAACATTCAGTACTTC. Amino acids: CASSPPGHLSNIQYF. The chain joins TRBV18 to TRBJ2-4; tentatively, D is TRBD1 (6 bases). The germline V gene encodes CDR1 KGHSH and CDR2 LQKENI. V was cut by 0 bases and J by 7 bases, with 13 bases left in between. This CDR3 has 15 residues.

CDR3 residues: CASSLMNSPLHF. The CDR3 coding sequence is TGTGCCAGCAGTTTAATGAATTCACCCCTCCACTTT. The rearrangement uses TRBV28 and TRBJ1-6; D unclear. This CDR3 region has 12 residues. Germline V lookup: CDR1 MDHEN, CDR2 SYDVKM. V shed 2 bases and J shed 7 bases, with 3 bases lying between them. The whole variable domain, filled in from reference TRBV28 and TRBJ1-6, reads DVKVTQSSRYLVKRTGEKVFLECVQDMDHENMFWYRQDPGLGLRLIYFSYDVKMKEKGDIPEGYSVSREKKERFSLILESASTNQTSMYLCASSLMNSPLHFGNGTRLTVT.

This clone came up a few times. The genes are TRBV7-2 and TRBJ2-7, with 9 positions matching TRBD2. After removal of 8 bases from V and 4 bases from J, the junction contained 18 bases not matched to a gene. This CDR3 region has 17 residues. CDR1 and CDR2 from the germline V gene are SGHTA and FQGNSA. In DNA form, the CDR3 reads TGTGCCAGCGCAAAACCCCGGGGTAGCGGGGGACTGTACGAGCAGTACTTC. Encoded protein: CASAKPRGSGGLYEQYF.

This clone was observed a handful of times. The chain carries TRBV5-6 and TRBJ1-1; D gene unclear. This CDR3 has 12 amino acids. Germline CDR1 and CDR2: SGHDT and YYEEEE. V dropped 4 bases and J dropped 6 bases, with 10 bases sitting between them. The CDR3 DNA follows: TGTGCCAGCAGCATGGCTGGTTCTGAAGCTTTCTTT. Protein: CASSMAGSEAFF. Supplemented by reference TRBV5-6 and TRBJ1-1, the full variable domain reads DAGVTQSPTHLIKTRGQQVTLRCSPKSGHDTVSWYQQALGQGPQFIFQYYEEEERQRGNFPDRFSGHQFPNYSSELNVNALLLGDSALYLCASSMAGSEAFFGQGTRLTVV.

This clone was seen a handful of times. The chain employs TRBV7-9 and TRBJ1-2; 10 bases align to TRBD1. Trimming at V came to 11 bases and at J to 6 bases, leaving 6 bases not matched to a gene. This CDR3 spans 12 amino acids. Germline CDR1 and CDR2: SEHNR and FQNEAQ (reference sequence). The CDR3 spells CAGGQGENGYTF. The CDR3 coding sequence is TGTGCCGGTGGACAGGGGGAGAATGGCTACACCTTC.

DNA for the CDR3: TGTGCCAGCAGCTTATCCGGGACACCTTACAATGAGCAGTTCTTC. Translated, it gives CASSLSGTPYNEQFF. This sequence joins TRBV7-9 and TRBJ2-1, with TRBD1 as a possible D gene (6 bases). The ends were cut back, 2 bases at V and 4 bases at J, with 12 bases in the middle. The CDR3 covers 15 residues. Germline V gives CDR1 SEHNR, CDR2 FQNEAQ (reference sequence).

The sample holds a few counts of this clone. The chain carries TRBV7-2 and TRBJ1-5, with D unresolved. Trimming took off 3 bases at V and 7 bases at J, with 16 bases between the two ends. This CDR3 spans 15 amino acids. Germline lookup yields CDR1 SGHTA and CDR2 FQGNSA. In DNA form, the CDR3 reads TGTGCCAGCAGCTTGAGCCCCCAGGCACGACAGCCCCAGCATTTT. It yields the protein CASSLSPQARQPQHF. The full variable domain, in which reference TRBV7-2 and TRBJ1-5 provide the parts outside the CDR3, is GAGVSQSPSNKVTEKGKDVELRCDPISGHTALYWYRQSLGQGLEFLIYFQGNSAPDKSGLPSDRFSAERTGGSVSTLTIQRTQQEDSAVYLCASSLSPQARQPQHFGDGTRLSIL.

A few counts support this clone. The genes are TRBV6-6 and TRBJ1-4; D is uncertain. V shed 6 bases and J shed 7 bases, with 18 bases lying between them. This CDR3 contains 15 residues. Germline CDR1 MNHNY, CDR2 SVGAGI (reference sequence). The CDR3 region is CASREVPSEGEKLFF. CDR3 DNA: TGTGCCAGCAGGGAAGTCCCATCGGAAGGTGAAAAACTGTTTTTT.

This clone was counted a few times. A much larger clone lies a single base off, so this may be a read error. V and J are TRBV5-1 and TRBJ1-5; no reliable D call. CDR1 is SGHRS, CDR2 YFSETQ, per germline. The CDR3 totals 9 residues. The V end was cut by 6 bases, the J end by 5 bases, with 0 bases between. The CDR3 DNA reads as TGCGCCAGCAATCAGCCCCAGCATTTT. Translated, it gives CASNQPQHF.

The CDR3 reads CASRRGDRDNEKLFF. In DNA form, the CDR3 reads TGTGCCAGCAGACGAGGGGACAGGGATAATGAAAAACTGTTTTTT. The chain couples TRBV5-6 to TRBJ1-4; 9 bases map to TRBD1. CDR1 and CDR2 from the germline V gene are SGHDT and YYEEEE. The CDR3 sequence is 15 residues long. J was trimmed by 4 bases and V by 5 bases; bases with no gene match: 6.

This rearrangement joins TRBV9 to TRBJ2-5; D unresolved. The CDR3 sequence is 13 residues long. Trimming stripped 2 bases from V and 5 bases from J, with 10 bases between. Germline V gene sequence: CDR1 SGDLS, CDR2 YYNGEE. CDR3 bases: TGTGCCAGCAGCGTCCGAGGAGTTGAGACCCAGTACTTC. It encodes CASSVRGVETQYF.

This clone was seen only a few times. This sequence joins TRBV29-1 and TRBJ2-7; 7 nucleotides align to TRBD1. J was trimmed by 0 bases and V by 5 bases; bases with no gene match: 7. The CDR3 spans 14 residues. Germline CDR1 and CDR2: SQVTM and ANQGSEA. DNA of the CDR3: TGCAGCGTTTCCGGACAGGCGGCCTCCTACGAGCAGTACTTC. Translating it yields CSVSGQAASYEQYF.

This clone was seen only a few times. The DNA for the CDR3 is TGCGCCAGCAGCCAAGAATCGAGGTCAGGGTTCTCCTACGAGCAGTACTTC. Protein: CASSQESRSGFSYEQYF. V gene TRBV4-3 combines with J gene TRBJ2-7; weak D call: TRBD1 (5 bases). Germline V gene sequence: CDR1 LGHNA, CDR2 YSLEER. Trimming left V 0 bases short and J 0 bases short, with 15 bases between. CDR3 size: 17 residues.